This TCR beta chain is drawn from a study of beta chain features in type 1 diabetes. The wider study: Healthy donors and patients had similar age, gender and cell yields. Study results and caveats: For TCRB rearrangement, an influence of HLA type remained unresolved here. Patients' naive, central memory and Treg TCRB repertoires seemed closer to one another than those of healthy donors.

Expressed TCRB transcripts got sequenced, as all isolated RNA was reverse transcribed. The protocol was immunoSEQ multiplex PCR, while the TCRdb copy is restricted to in-frame clones and leaves out a portion. This table has more than 150,000 clones, about an eighth appearing once. In regard to this clone: Its antigen is unknown.

Trimming pared 3 bases from V and 3 bases from J, leaving 9 bases between. Germline assignment: CDR1 KGHSH and CDR2 LQKENI. This CDR3 spans 13 amino acids. The specimen sequenced was central memory CD4+ T cells from blood. This receptor was identified in a woman aged 18-35 years in good health. The gene calls are TRBV18 and TRBJ2-7; possible D gene TRBD1, 6 bases. In DNA, the CDR3 is TGTGCCAGCTCACCCCGGGACAACTACGAGCAGTACTTC. This codes for CASSPRDNYEQYF.